Presented here are 28 T cell receptor beta chains from one specimen sequenced in a study of chemoradiotherapy in HPV16-positive cancers. Clones were read by immunoSEQ multiplex PCR, and TCRdb kept only the in-frame ones, dropping some. The sample consists of 35,000 to 45,000 clones, more than 65% of them appearing once. The sequencing here drew on blood, taken from a patient who underwent chemoradiotherapy. These receptor sequences come from a human donor with HPV-associated anogenital cancer.

This clone was observed once. CDR3 coding DNA: TGCGCCAGCAGCCTGGACAGACCTAATGAAAAACTGTTTTTT. This codes for CASSLDRPNEKLFF. J is TRBJ1-4 and V is TRBV5-1, with D perhaps matching TRBD1 (6 bases). Trimming pared 4 bases from V and 3 bases from J, leaving 10 bases between. The CDR3 sequence is 14 residues long. Germline CDR1 and CDR2: SGHRS and YFSETQ.

This clone was observed a single time. The V call is TRBV15, the J call TRBJ1-5, with D hard to call. The CDR3 has 14 amino acids. Looked up from germline, CDR1 is LNHNV and CDR2 is YYDKDF (reference sequence). The germline V and J ends were trimmed by 0 bases and 2 bases, with 5 bases remaining between them. This chain's CDR3 is CATSREVGNQPQHF. The CDR3 DNA reads as TGTGCCACCAGCAGAGAAGTAGGCAATCAGCCCCAGCATTTT.

J is TRBJ2-1 and V is TRBV18; D remains ambiguous. CDR3 length: 14 residues. V shed 2 bases and J shed 3 bases, with 8 bases lying between them. Germline CDR1 KGHSH, CDR2 LQKENI. As DNA, the CDR3 is TGTGCCAGCTCACCAGATAAGGACTACAATGAGCAGTTCTTC. Its protein product is CASSPDKDYNEQFF.

The V gene is TRBV6-6, the J gene TRBJ2-1; a possible D gene is TRBD2 (5 bases). V was cut by 2 bases and J by 3 bases, with 11 bases left in between. CDR1 and CDR2 from the germline V gene are MNHNY and SVGAGI (reference sequence). The CDR3 loop spans 15 amino acids. The CDR3 DNA follows: TGTGCCAGCAGTTACGAGGAGGCTCTCTACAATGAGCAGTTCTTC. Protein: CASSYEEALYNEQFF.

J is TRBJ1-4 and V is TRBV7-6; D is perhaps TRBD1 (6 bases). This CDR3 region has 14 residues. Germline loops: CDR1 SGHVS, CDR2 FNYEAQ. V lost 3 bases and J lost 7, with 12 bases in between. CDR3 residues: CASSFSGAGEKLFF. The CDR3 region has the DNA TGTGCCAGCAGCTTCTCAGGGGCCGGTGAAAAACTGTTTTTT.

The sample holds a few counts of this clone. The chain combines TRBV6-5 with TRBJ1-1; D remains ambiguous. V lost 7 bases and J lost 2, with 8 bases in between. The CDR3 sequence is 12 residues long. The germline gives CDR1 MNHEY, CDR2 SVGAGI. For the CDR3, the DNA is TGTGCCAGCAATGATGCTAACACTGAAGCTTTCTTT. It encodes CASNDANTEAFF.

The rearrangement uses TRBV6-5 and TRBJ2-3, with D maybe TRBD2 (7 bases). This CDR3 comprises 15 residues. CDR1 MNHEY and CDR2 SVGAGI come from the germline V gene. Trimming took 6 bases from V and 1 from J, leaving 14 bases between them. The DNA of the CDR3 is TGTGCCAGCAGCCGAGGGGGGGTAGGCACAGATACGCAGTATTTT. Translating gives CASSRGGVGTDTQYF.

This sequence joins TRBV29-1 and TRBJ2-7, with unresolved D. CDR1 and CDR2 (germline): SQVTM, ANQGSEA. This CDR3 is 10 amino acids long. The germline V and J ends were trimmed by 4 bases and 3 bases, with 4 bases remaining between them. CDR3 region: CSVGDYEQYF. The DNA for the CDR3 is TGCAGCGTTGGGGACTACGAGCAGTACTTC.

This clone has just a few counts. This chain uses TRBV7-8 with TRBJ1-5, with D perhaps matching TRBD1 (6 bases). Trimming removed 1 base from V and 3 bases from J, with 13 bases in between. There are 16 residues in the CDR3. Germline lookup yields CDR1 SGHVS and CDR2 FQNEAQ. The CDR3 sequence is CASSLGRGALNQPQHF. For the CDR3, the DNA is TGTGCCAGCAGCTTAGGCCGGGGGGCCCTCAATCAGCCCCAGCATTTT.

This clone has only a few counts. This chain uses TRBV30 with TRBJ1-1, with D perhaps TRBD1 (6 bases). Per the germline V gene, CDR1 is GTSNPN and CDR2 is SVGIG (reference sequence). V lost 5 bases and J lost 5, with 9 bases in between. This CDR3 is built from 11 residues. CDR3 amino acids: CAWETGTEAFF. CDR3 nucleotides: TGTGCCTGGGAGACAGGAACTGAAGCTTTCTTT.

This chain connects TRBV5-1 to TRBJ2-3; TRBD2 is a possible D gene (6 bases). Germline lookup yields CDR1 SGHRS and CDR2 YFSETQ. The CDR3 covers 15 residues. V lost 7 bases to trimming and J lost 1 base, with 16 bases between them. The CDR3 protein is CASGKARGGTDTQYF. CDR3 nucleotides: TGCGCCAGCGGGAAAGCGCGGGGCGGCACAGATACGCAGTATTTT.

The chain is built from TRBV5-1 and TRBJ1-2, with D maybe TRBD1 (6 bases). CDR1 SGHRS and CDR2 YFSETQ come from the germline V gene. The germline V and J ends were trimmed by 2 bases and 1 base, with 9 bases remaining between them. There are 14 residues in the CDR3. CDR3 coding DNA: TGCGCCAGCAGCTTCGGGGGCAATAACTATGGCTACACCTTC. Translated, it gives CASSFGGNNYGYTF.

Note on this clone: This same CDR3 is encoded by further DNA sequences in the sample. V usage is TRBV9 and J usage is TRBJ1-2; D may be TRBD1 (6 bases). The CDR3 is made up of 14 amino acids. The germline V gene encodes CDR1 SGDLS and CDR2 YYNGEE. V lost 0 bases, J lost 3 bases, and 9 bases lay in between. The CDR3 DNA is TGTGCCAGCAGCGTAGGGCAGGGGTACTATGGCTACACCTTC. It yields the protein CASSVGQGYYGYTF.

This clone was detected only once. The rearrangement links TRBV10-2 to TRBJ2-7; 10 bases map to TRBD2. Germline CDR1 is WSHSY and CDR2 is SAAADI. Unmatched junction bases numbered 3, after V lost 7 bases and J lost 0 bases. The CDR3 contains 14 residues. CDR3 amino acids: CASTWTSGSYEQYF. The CDR3 DNA sequence: TGCGCCAGCACCTGGACTAGCGGCTCCTACGAGCAGTACTTC.

The V call is TRBV2, the J call TRBJ2-3; 8 bases agree with TRBD2. Germline V gene lookup returns CDR1 SNHLY and CDR2 FYNNEI. V lost 3 bases and J lost 0; bases outside the gene matches: 2. The CDR3 is made up of 15 amino acids. CDR3 residues: CASSEGGRSTDTQYF. In DNA form, the CDR3 reads TGTGCCAGCAGTGAGGGCGGGAGGAGCACAGATACGCAGTATTTT. Using reference TRBV2 and TRBJ2-3 for the parts outside the CDR3, the full variable domain is EPEVTQTPSHQVTQMGQEVILRCVPISNHLYFYWYRQILGQKVEFLVSFYNNEISEKSEIFDDQFSVERPDGSNFTLKIRSTKLEDSAMYFCASSEGGRSTDTQYFGPGTRLTVL.

This chain links TRBV18 with TRBJ1-5; 9 bases match TRBD1. Per the germline V gene, CDR1 is KGHSH and CDR2 is LQKENI. The CDR3 has 17 amino acids. J was trimmed by 7 bases and V by 2 bases; bases with no gene match: 12. The CDR3 region is CASSPLRQGVEGQPQHF. CDR3 in DNA: TGTGCCAGCTCACCATTGCGACAGGGGGTAGAGGGACAGCCCCAGCATTTT. Looking up the rest from reference TRBV18 and TRBJ1-5 gives the full variable domain: NAGVMQNPRHLVRRRGQEARLRCSPMKGHSHVYWYRQLPEEGLKFMVYLQKENIIDESGMPKERFSAEFPKEGPSILRIQQVVRGDSAAYFCASSPLRQGVEGQPQHFGDGTRLSIL.

The rearrangement uses TRBV29-1 and TRBJ2-5; possibly TRBD1 or TRBD2 for D (6 bases each). The CDR3 loop spans 12 amino acids. The V end was cut by 6 bases, the J end by 5 bases, with 13 bases between. Germline lookup yields CDR1 SQVTM and CDR2 ANQGSEA. CDR3 residues: CSVLIGGETQYF. Written as DNA, the CDR3 is TGCAGCGTGCTTATAGGGGGGGAGACCCAGTACTTC.

This clone occurred a few times. This chain connects TRBV27 to TRBJ1-5; D call uncertain. CDR1 is MNHEY and CDR2 is SMNVEV in the germline V gene (reference sequence). Trimming left V 6 bases short and J 0 bases short, with 12 bases between. This CDR3 contains 15 residues. The CDR3 DNA reads TGTGCCAGCAGCCTAGGACTGAATAGCAATCAGCCCCAGCATTTT. This sequence encodes CASSLGLNSNQPQHF.

V is TRBV4-1 and J is TRBJ2-1; perhaps TRBD2 as D (6 bases). The CDR3 contains 16 residues. The V end lost 1 base, the J end lost 4 bases, and 14 bases lay between the germline ends. Per the germline V gene, CDR1 is MGHRA and CDR2 is YSYEKL. The CDR3 is CASSQGGRGRYNEQFF. In DNA form, the CDR3 reads TGCGCCAGCAGCCAAGGAGGGCGGGGTAGATACAATGAGCAGTTCTTC.

The genes are TRBV4-1 and TRBJ2-7, with a possible D match to TRBD1 (6 bases). Trimming shortened V by 2 bases and J by 6 bases, and 17 bases separated the two germline ends. The CDR3 runs 15 residues. Germline V lookup: CDR1 MGHRA, CDR2 YSYEKL. The CDR3 DNA is TGCGCCAGCAGCCAAACGGACAGCTTTAATTCCGAGCAGTACTTC. This sequence encodes CASSQTDSFNSEQYF.

The chain recombines TRBV7-8 with TRBJ2-2, with TRBD1 matching over 7 bases. In germline, CDR1 is SGHVS, CDR2 FQNEAQ. The junction had 12 bases not matched to a gene; V was cut back by 10 bases and J by 4 bases. The CDR3 extends over 15 amino acids. In nucleotides, the CDR3 is TGTGCCAACCCGAAGGGGGCAGGGGGCACCGGGGAGCTGTTTTTT. It codes for CANPKGAGGTGELFF.

V gene TRBV4-1 combines with J gene TRBJ2-7; 10 bases are a match to TRBD2. The CDR3 runs 16 residues. Germline V CDR1 and CDR2: MGHRA, YSYEKL. The ends lost 4 bases at V and 6 bases at J; junction bases unmatched: 12. The CDR3 loop reads CASSLEEAGGPGEQYF. CDR3 sequence (DNA): TGCGCCAGCAGCCTCGAGGAAGCGGGGGGGCCTGGCGAGCAGTACTTC.

Note on this clone: Other DNA variants within this sample encode the same CDR3. This rearrangement joins TRBV7-2 to TRBJ2-7; D is possibly TRBD1 (5 bases). Trimming removed 5 bases at V and 5 bases at J, with 16 bases between. The CDR3 covers 14 residues. Germline CDR1 SGHTA, CDR2 FQGNSA. CDR3 nucleotides: TGTGCCAGCAGCCCTGGACACCCGCGCGACGAGCAGTACTTC. Amino acids: CASSPGHPRDEQYF. Together with reference TRBV7-2 and TRBJ2-7, the CDR3 gives the full variable domain: GAGVSQSPSNKVTEKGKDVELRCDPISGHTALYWYRQSLGQGLEFLIYFQGNSAPDKSGLPSDRFSAERTGGSVSTLTIQRTQQEDSAVYLCASSPGHPRDEQYFGPGTRLTVT.

The chain has TRBV21-1 and TRBJ2-7; TRBD1 reflects the table's D call only, with no check against the DNA. TRBV21-1 is assigned pseudogene status. The CDR3 is 19 amino acids. CDR3 loop: CASSKCGTGTLKGSYEQYF. CDR3 DNA sequence: TGTGCCAGCAGCAAGTGTGGGACAGGAACCCTTAAGGGCTCCTACGAGCAGTACTTC.

Regarding this clone: An end of the junction does not agree with germline; a read error may underlie this. The genes are TRBV2 and TRBJ2-3, with 9 bases that match TRBD1. The CDR3 spans 15 residues. Germline values: CDR1 SNHLY, CDR2 FYNNEI. In DNA, the CDR3 is TGTGCCAGCGGTGACCGACAGGGGGTTCGTGATACGCAGTATTTT. This codes for CASGDRQGVRDTQYF.

CDR3 protein: CASSKDRTQETQYF. The CDR3 DNA reads as TGTGCCAGTTCTAAGGACAGGACCCAAGAGACCCAGTACTTC. The chain joins TRBV2 to TRBJ2-5; 7 bases map to TRBD1. The CDR3 contains 14 residues. CDR1 is SNHLY, CDR2 FYNNEI, per germline. J gave up 1 base and V 9 bases, and 8 bases lay outside the gene matches.

The chain uses TRBV9 and TRBJ1-4, with D unresolved. CDR3 size: 16 residues. Germline values: CDR1 SGDLS, CDR2 YYNGEE. V was pared by 4 bases and J by 0 bases, with 13 bases between. CDR3 nucleotides: TGTGCCAGCAGCATCTTAGACGGTGCAACTAATGAAAAACTGTTTTTT. Translation: CASSILDGATNEKLFF.

The chain recombines TRBV29-1 with TRBJ1-5, with 7 bases lining up with TRBD1. The CDR3 has 12 amino acids. The junction had 3 bases not matched to a gene; V was cut back by 6 bases and J by 4 bases. CDR1 SQVTM and CDR2 ANQGSEA come from the germline V gene. CDR3 amino acids: CSVWDSNQPQHF. The CDR3 DNA is TGCAGCGTCTGGGACAGTAATCAGCCCCAGCATTTT. Supplemented by reference TRBV29-1 and TRBJ1-5, the full variable domain reads SAVISQKPSRDICQRGTSLTIQCQVDSQVTMMFWYRQQPGQSLTLIATANQGSEATYESGFVIDKFPISRPNLTFSTLTVSNMSPEDSSIYLCSVWDSNQPQHFGDGTRLSIL.